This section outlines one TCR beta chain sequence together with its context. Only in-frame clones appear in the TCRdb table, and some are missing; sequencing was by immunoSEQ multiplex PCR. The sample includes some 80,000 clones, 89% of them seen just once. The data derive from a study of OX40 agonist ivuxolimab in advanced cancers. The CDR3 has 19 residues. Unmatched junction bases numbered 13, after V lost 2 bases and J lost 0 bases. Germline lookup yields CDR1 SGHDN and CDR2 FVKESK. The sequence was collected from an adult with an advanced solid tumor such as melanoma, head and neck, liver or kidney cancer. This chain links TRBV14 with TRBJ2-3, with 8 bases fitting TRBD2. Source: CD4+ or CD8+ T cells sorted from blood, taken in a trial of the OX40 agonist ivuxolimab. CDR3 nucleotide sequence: TGTGCCAGCAGCCAACGATGGGCGGGAGGAATTACTAGCACAGATACGCAGTATTTT. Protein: CASSQRWAGGITSTDTQYF.